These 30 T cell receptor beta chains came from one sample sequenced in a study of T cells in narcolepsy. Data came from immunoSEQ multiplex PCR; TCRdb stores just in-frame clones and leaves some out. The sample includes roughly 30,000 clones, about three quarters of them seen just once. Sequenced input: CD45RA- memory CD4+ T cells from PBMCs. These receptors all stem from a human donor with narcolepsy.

The CDR3 region has the DNA TGCGCCAGCAGCTCCGAATCCTACGAGCAGTACTTC. This gives the protein CASSSESYEQYF. The chain carries TRBV5-1 and TRBJ2-7; D gene unclear. The CDR3 length is 12 residues. Trimming left V 3 bases short and J 1 base short, with 5 bases between. Germline CDR1 is SGHRS and CDR2 is YFSETQ.

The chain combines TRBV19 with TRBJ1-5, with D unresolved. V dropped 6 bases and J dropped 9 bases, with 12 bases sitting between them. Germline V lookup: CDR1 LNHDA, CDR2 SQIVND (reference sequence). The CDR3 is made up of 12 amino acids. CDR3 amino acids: CASSVMVRPQHF. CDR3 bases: TGTGCCAGTAGCGTTATGGTCAGGCCCCAGCATTTT.

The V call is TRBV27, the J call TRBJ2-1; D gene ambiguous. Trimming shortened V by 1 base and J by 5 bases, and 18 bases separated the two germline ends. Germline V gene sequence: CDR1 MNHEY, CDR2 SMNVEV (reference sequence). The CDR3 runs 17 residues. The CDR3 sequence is CASSLFVKKMGDNEQFF. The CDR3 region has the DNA TGTGCCAGCAGTTTATTTGTTAAAAAAATGGGTGACAATGAGCAGTTCTTC.

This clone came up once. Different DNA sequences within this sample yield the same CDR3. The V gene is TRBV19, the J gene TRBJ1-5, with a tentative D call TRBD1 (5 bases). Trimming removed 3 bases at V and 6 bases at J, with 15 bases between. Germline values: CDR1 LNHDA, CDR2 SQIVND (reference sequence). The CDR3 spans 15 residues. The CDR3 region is CASSIEGARGQPQHF. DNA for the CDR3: TGTGCCAGTAGTATTGAAGGGGCGCGGGGTCAGCCCCAGCATTTT.

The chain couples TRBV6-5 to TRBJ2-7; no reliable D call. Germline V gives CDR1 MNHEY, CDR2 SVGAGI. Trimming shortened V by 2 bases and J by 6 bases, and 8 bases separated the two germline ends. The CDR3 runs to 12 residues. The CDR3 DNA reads TGTGCCAGCAGTTACATAGGTTCCGAGCAGTACTTC. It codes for CASSYIGSEQYF.

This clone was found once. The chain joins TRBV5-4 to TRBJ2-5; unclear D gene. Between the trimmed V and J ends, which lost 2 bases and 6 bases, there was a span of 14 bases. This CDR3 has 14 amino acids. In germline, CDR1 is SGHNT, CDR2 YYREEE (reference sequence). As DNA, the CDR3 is TGTGCCAGCAGCTTAGCAGGTACCATTCAGACCCAGTACTTC. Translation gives CASSLAGTIQTQYF. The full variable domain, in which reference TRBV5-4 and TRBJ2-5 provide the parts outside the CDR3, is ETGVTQSPTHLIKTRGQQVTLRCSSQSGHNTVSWYQQALGQGPQFIFQYYREEENGRGNFPPRFSGLQFPNYSSELNVNALELDDSALYLCASSLAGTIQTQYFGPGTRLLVL.

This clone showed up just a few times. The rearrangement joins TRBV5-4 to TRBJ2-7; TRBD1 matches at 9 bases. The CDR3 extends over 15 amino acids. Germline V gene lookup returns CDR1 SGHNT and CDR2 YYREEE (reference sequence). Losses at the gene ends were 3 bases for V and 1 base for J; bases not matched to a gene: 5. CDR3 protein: CASSYAGTGSYEQYF. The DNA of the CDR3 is TGTGCCAGCAGCTACGCCGGGACAGGGTCCTACGAGCAGTACTTC.

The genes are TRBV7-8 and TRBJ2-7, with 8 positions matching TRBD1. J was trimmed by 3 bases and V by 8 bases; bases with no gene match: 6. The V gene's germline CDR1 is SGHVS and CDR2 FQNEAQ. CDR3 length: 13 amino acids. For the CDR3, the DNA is TGTGCCAGCTCGCCGGACAGGGTCTACGAGCAGTACTTC. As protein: CASSPDRVYEQYF.

CDR3 DNA sequence: TGTGCCAGGGCAAAACTAACAGAGGAGGACGAGCAGTACTTC. Encoded protein: CARAKLTEEDEQYF. The chain links TRBV6-5 to TRBJ2-7; TRBD2 is a possible D gene (5 bases). With 9 bases removed from V and 5 bases from J, the gap between germline ends came to 20 bases. CDR3 size: 14 residues. Looked up from germline, CDR1 is MNHEY and CDR2 is SVGAGI.

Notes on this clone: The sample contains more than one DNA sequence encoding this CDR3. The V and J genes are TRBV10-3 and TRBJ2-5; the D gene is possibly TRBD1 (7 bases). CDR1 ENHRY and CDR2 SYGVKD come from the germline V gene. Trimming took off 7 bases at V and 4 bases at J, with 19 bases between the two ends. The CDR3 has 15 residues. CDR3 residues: CAIKFEGAGRETQYF. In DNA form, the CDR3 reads TGTGCCATCAAATTCGAGGGGGCGGGGCGAGAGACCCAGTACTTC.

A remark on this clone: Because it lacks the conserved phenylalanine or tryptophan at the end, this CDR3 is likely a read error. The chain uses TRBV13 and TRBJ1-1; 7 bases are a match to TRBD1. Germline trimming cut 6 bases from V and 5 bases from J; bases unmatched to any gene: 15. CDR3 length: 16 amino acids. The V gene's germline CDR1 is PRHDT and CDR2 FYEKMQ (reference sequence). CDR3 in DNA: TGTGCCAGCAGTTTCTCATTGCCGACAGGGAGAACTGAAGCTTTCCTT. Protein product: CASSFSLPTGRTEAFL.

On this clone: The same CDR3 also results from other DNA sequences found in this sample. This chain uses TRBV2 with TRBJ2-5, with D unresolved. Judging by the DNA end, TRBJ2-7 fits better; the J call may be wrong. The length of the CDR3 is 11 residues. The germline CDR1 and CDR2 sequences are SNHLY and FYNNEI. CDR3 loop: CASSVRYEQYF. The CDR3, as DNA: TGTGCCAGCAGTGTTAGATACGAGCAGTACTTC.

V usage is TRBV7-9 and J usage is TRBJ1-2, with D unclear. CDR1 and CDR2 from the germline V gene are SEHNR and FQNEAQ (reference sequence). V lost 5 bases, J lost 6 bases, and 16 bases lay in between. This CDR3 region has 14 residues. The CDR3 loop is CASSKEEFPNGYTF. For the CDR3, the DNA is TGTGCCAGCAGCAAGGAGGAATTCCCAAATGGCTACACCTTC.

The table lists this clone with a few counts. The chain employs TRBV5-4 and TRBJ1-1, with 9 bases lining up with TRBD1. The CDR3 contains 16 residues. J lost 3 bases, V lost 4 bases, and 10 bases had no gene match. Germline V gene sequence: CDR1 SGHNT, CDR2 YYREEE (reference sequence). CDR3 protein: CASSGRVGTGYTEAFF. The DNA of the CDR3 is TGTGCCAGCAGCGGAAGGGTAGGGACAGGGTACACTGAAGCTTTCTTT.

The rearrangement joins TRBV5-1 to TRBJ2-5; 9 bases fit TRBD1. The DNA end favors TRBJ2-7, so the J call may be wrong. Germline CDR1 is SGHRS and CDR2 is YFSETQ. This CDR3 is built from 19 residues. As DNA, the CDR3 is TGCGCCAGCAGCTTGGATAGAGGGTGGGGACAGGGTGGCTCCTACGAGCAGTACTTC. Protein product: CASSLDRGWGQGGSYEQYF.

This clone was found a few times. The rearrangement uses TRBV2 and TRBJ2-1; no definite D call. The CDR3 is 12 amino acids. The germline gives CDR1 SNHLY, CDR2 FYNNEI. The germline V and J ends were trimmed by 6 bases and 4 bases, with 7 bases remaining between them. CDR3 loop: CASSADYNEQFF. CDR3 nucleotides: TGTGCCAGCAGCGCTGATTACAATGAGCAGTTCTTC. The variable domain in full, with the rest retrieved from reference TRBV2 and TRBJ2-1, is EPEVTQTPSHQVTQMGQEVILRCVPISNHLYFYWYRQILGQKVEFLVSFYNNEISEKSEIFDDQFSVERPDGSNFTLKIRSTKLEDSAMYFCASSADYNEQFFGPGTRLTVL.

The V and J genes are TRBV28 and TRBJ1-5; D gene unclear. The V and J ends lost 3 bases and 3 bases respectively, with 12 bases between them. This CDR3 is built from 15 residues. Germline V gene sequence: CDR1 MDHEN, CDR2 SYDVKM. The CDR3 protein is CASSFAGRNNQPQHF. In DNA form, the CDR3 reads TGTGCCAGCAGTTTTGCAGGTCGGAACAATCAGCCCCAGCATTTT. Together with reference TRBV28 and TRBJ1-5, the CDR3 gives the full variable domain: DVKVTQSSRYLVKRTGEKVFLECVQDMDHENMFWYRQDPGLGLRLIYFSYDVKMKEKGDIPEGYSVSREKKERFSLILESASTNQTSMYLCASSFAGRNNQPQHFGDGTRLSIL.

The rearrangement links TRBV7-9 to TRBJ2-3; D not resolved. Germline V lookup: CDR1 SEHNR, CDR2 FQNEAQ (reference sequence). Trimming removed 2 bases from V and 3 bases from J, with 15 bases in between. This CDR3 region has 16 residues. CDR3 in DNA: TGTGCCAGCAGCTTAATTCGGGCACTGACGACAGATACGCAGTATTTT. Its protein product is CASSLIRALTTDTQYF.

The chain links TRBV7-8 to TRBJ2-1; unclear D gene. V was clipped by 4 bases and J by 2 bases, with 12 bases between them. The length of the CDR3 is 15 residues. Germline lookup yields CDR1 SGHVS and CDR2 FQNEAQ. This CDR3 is CASSSTLSTYNEQFF. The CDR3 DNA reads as TGTGCCAGCAGCTCGACCCTGAGCACCTACAATGAGCAGTTCTTC.

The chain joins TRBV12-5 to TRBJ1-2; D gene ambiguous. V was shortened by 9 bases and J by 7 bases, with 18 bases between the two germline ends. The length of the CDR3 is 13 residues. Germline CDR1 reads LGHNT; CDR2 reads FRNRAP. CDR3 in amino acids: CASGPPGIGGYTF. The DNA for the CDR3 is TGTGCTAGCGGCCCGCCGGGCATAGGTGGCTACACCTTC.

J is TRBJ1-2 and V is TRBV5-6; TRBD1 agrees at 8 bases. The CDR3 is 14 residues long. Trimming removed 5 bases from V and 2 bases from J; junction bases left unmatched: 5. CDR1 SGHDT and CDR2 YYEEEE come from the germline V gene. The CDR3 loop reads CASSWTGRNYGYTF. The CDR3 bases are TGTGCCAGCAGTTGGACAGGGCGAAACTATGGCTACACCTTC.

This CDR3 reads CASSGTGATREKLFF. For the CDR3, the DNA is TGCGCCAGCAGCGGGACAGGGGCGACTAGGGAAAAACTGTTTTTT. The chain combines TRBV5-1 with TRBJ1-4; 10 bases are a match to TRBD1. The V gene's germline CDR1 is SGHRS and CDR2 YFSETQ. CDR3 size: 15 residues. The V gene end was trimmed by 4 bases and the J gene end by 8 bases; junction bases not matched to a gene: 8.

The CDR3 bases are TGTGCCAGCAGCAATCGGGAACAGGAGAATGAAAAACTGTTTTTT. This codes for CASSNREQENEKLFF. V and J are TRBV21-1 and TRBJ1-4. TRBV21-1 is assigned pseudogene status. The CDR3 totals 15 residues.

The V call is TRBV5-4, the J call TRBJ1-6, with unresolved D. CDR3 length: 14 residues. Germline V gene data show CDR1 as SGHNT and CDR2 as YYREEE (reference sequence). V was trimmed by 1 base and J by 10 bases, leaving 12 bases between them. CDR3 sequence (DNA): TGTGCCAGCAGCTTGATTGAACTTGGATCACCCCTCCACTTT. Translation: CASSLIELGSPLHF.

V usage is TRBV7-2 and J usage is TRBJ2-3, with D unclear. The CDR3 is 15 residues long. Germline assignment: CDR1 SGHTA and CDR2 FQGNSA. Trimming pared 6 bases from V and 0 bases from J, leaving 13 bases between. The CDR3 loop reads CASSPQIGSTDTQYF. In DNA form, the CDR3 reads TGTGCCAGCAGTCCTCAAATAGGTAGCACAGATACGCAGTATTTT.

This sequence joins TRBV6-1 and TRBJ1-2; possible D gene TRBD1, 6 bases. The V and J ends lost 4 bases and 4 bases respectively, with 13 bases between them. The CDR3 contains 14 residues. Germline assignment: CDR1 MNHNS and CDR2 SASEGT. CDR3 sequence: CASSGTRGIYGYTF. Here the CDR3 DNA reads TGTGCCAGCAGTGGGACAAGGGGGATCTATGGCTACACCTTC.

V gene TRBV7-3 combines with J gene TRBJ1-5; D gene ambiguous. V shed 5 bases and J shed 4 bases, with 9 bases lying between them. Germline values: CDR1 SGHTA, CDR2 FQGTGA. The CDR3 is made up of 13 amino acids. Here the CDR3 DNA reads TGTGCCAGCAGCATCGGACCTAATCAGCCCCAGCATTTT. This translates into CASSIGPNQPQHF.

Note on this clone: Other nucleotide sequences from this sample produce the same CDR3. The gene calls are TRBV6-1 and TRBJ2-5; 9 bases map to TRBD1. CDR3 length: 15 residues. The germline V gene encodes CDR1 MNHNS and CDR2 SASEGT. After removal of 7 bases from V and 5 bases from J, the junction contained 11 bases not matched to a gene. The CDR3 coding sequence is TGTGCCAGCAATGTACAGGGGGCGCAAAGCGAGACCCAGTACTTC. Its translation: CASNVQGAQSETQYF.

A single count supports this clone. CDR3 nucleotide sequence: TGTGCCAGCTCAATGGAACAGGGGGGCTCTGGAAACACCATATATTTT. It codes for CASSMEQGGSGNTIYF. The rearrangement joins TRBV18 to TRBJ1-3; 8 bases align to TRBD1. The germline gives CDR1 KGHSH, CDR2 LQKENI. The CDR3 loop spans 16 amino acids. Trimming removed 5 bases from V and 0 bases from J; junction bases left unmatched: 6.

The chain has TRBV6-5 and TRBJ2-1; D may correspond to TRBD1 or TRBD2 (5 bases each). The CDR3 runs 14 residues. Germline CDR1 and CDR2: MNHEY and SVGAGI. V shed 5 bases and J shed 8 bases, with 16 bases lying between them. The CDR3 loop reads CASSARDPWDEQFF. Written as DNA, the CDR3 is TGTGCCAGCAGTGCCCGGGACCCCTGGGATGAGCAGTTCTTC.